This T cell receptor beta chain was found in a study of shared clonotypes between healthy human individuals (dated by TCRdb to the early 2020s). Background on the whole study: The cohort included three men and two women between 18 and 49 years of age. Per donor, three plates each were used for CD4 naive and CD4 memory, two for CD8 naive, and one for CD8 memory. To estimate repertoire size and how much clonotype sharing occurs between individuals, the study deeply sequenced the blood TCR repertoires of five healthy adults. Libraries were prepared and TCR repertoires were sequenced by different laboratories using diverse techniques, in order to increase sequencing depth and limit assay-specific biases. Between about 0.94 and 8.9 billion PBMCs per donor were obtained by leukapheresis. What the research found in general, with its limitations: Naive subsets generally had larger estimated clonotype richness than memory subsets. Higher generation probabilities were observed for clonotypes shared by all four sorted-subset donors than for non-shared clonotypes. Pairwise subsampling indicated that sequencing depth was expected to affect the degree of clonotype sharing among donors. Sampling was restricted to blood, and TCR repertoires in tissue are likely to differ from TCR repertoires in blood. Around 5% of naive CD4, 3% to 4% of naive CD8, around 2.3% of memory CD4, and 0.35% to 0.5% of memory CD8 clonotypes were shared across several donors. Rarefaction of sorted-subset datasets indicated incomplete sequencing despite the large sequencing depth. Because the study included only a small number of donors, the genetic and exposure-history diversity represented was limited.

Using the deep immunoSEQ assay, TCR CDR3 regions were amplified from genomic DNA by multiplex PCR. For each cell subset, the extracted genomic DNA was distributed evenly across all wells of several immunoSEQ 96-well plates, and each plate served as one replicate. For sorted subsets, roughly 200 ng of genomic DNA, equivalent to some 30,000 T cell genomes, went into each replicate PCR. Purified libraries were measured with a Qubit 3.0 fluorometer, size-checked on a Bioanalyzer 2100, and measured again with the KAPA Library Quantification kit. Each immunoSEQ 96-well plate was sequenced on its own single-read 150-cycle Illumina NextSeq 550 flow cell. Under the source paper's analysis protocol: Because only junctional sequences without quality scores were contained in the immunoSEQ output, filtering matching that applied to full-length reads could not be performed. To assign V/J genes and CDR3, sequences were annotated using PyIR, a Python wrapper for IgBLAST v1.9, with IMGT germline references. Reads were filtered out if the reads had weak V/J assignments (E-value above 1e-6), no CDR3, stop codons, out-of-frame junctions, or ambiguous translated residues. A V3J clonotype was defined by an identical inferred V gene, J gene, and CDR3 amino acid sequence. To compute the percentage overlap between repertoires, the number of shared unique clonotypes was divided by the size of the smaller repertoire. Richness of each repertoire was evaluated using RTK rarefaction, the Chao1 estimator, and Recon v2.1 estimates of unobserved clonotypes. For all TCRbeta clonotypes obtained by the gDNA method from a handful of donors, generation probabilities were computed with OLGA. TCRdb limited this immuneACCESS table to in-frame rearrangements with V and J called. A share of clones is missing; checked studies link under half to unresolved V genes, and the rest is unexplained. The V and J calls and clone size were taken over from that table, and D and trimming were inferred from the DNA. Across this sample there are about 2 million clones, with 95% seen only once. The top ten constitute 0.13% of the sample.

The donors were healthy, HIV-negative adults who had no recently reported acute infections or vaccinations. Every donor was a Caucasian adult residing in Nashville, Tennessee, USA. CD4+ T cells were enriched through magnetic negative selection, after which naive cells were positively selected on CD45RA and the remaining negative fraction served as the memory subset. Blood was collected by leukapheresis, and PBMCs were isolated by Ficoll-Histopaque density gradient centrifugation and then cryopreserved in liquid nitrogen vapor phase. Analytical flow cytometry was used to check the purity and quantity of every magnetically sorted T cell population. Genomic DNA was isolated from every sorted fraction and measured by UV absorbance on a Nanodrop 2000c. The cysteine opens and the phenylalanine closes a CDR3 of 17 amino acids. The only DNA kept is the CDR3, 51 bases in frame from the first base. Reading the germline V gene gives CDR1 MGHDK and CDR2 SYGVNS. Trimming accounts for 2 bases at V and 3 bases at J, while the number of junction bases matched to no gene is 6.

With respect to this clone: Its target antigen remains unknown. Base qualities are not at hand, and no much larger clone is one base apart.

This TCR derives from a man aged 18 to 29 in good health. The chain is made from TRBV25-1 and TRBJ1-6, and 8 bases in between align with TRBD1. The sequencing input was naive CD4+ T cells sorted from blood. The sample's cell subset or site, from its label and the paper: CD45RA+ positively selected. The nucleotides read TGTGCCAGCAGTGAAACAGGGGGGGTTTTCTATAATTCACCCCTCCACTTT. It codes for CASSETGGVFYNSPLHF.